Here is one TCR beta chain with its context. The antigen is unknown. An end of the junction does not agree with germline; a read error may underlie this. Both 60 Vbeta primers and 13 Jbeta primers went into the PCR. The protocol was immunoSEQ multiplex PCR, while the TCRdb copy is restricted to in-frame clones and leaves out a portion. The sample holds about 170,000 clones, 84% seen once. These data belong to a study of cytomegalovirus exposure and HLA in healthy donors. Germline CDR1 MNHNY, CDR2 SVGAGI (reference sequence). The CDR3 has 14 residues. At the time of sampling, donors were nominally healthy, though unrecorded immune exposures were likely. The study, taken as a whole, reports: In an earlier analysis, in some 600 donors, most V segments appeared productive either ~87% or ~30% of the time. Later work showed greater clonal expansion in HLA-associated TCR beta chains than in equally common others.

The sequence was collected from a man aged 18-30 years in good health and CMV-seronegative. The sample comprised PBMCs. This chain links TRBV6-6 with TRBJ2-1, with 12 bases aligning to TRBD2. The CDR3 sequence: CAGSPGLAGYEQFF. CDR3 bases: TGTGCCGGCAGTCCGGGACTAGCGGGTTATGAGCAGTTCTTC.